This T cell receptor beta chain was identified during a study of T cell responses to AZD1222 COVID-19 vaccine. CDR3 length equals 13 residues. CDR1 is SGHTA, CDR2 FQGTGA, per germline. V was pared by 10 bases and J by 6 bases, with 13 bases between. Measured with immunoSEQ multiplex PCR; TCRdb has only the in-frame clones, and not every one. This table has 86,000 or so clones, just over 85% appearing once. A few counts support this clone. This sample comprised peripheral blood, obtained 28 days after the second AZD1222 dose. V gene TRBV7-3 combines with J gene TRBJ1-6; D remains ambiguous. This TCR came from an adult who received the AZD1222 COVID-19 vaccine. CDR3 in DNA: TGTGCCACCTACACGGGCCCTAATTCACCCCTCCACTTT. Translated, it gives CATYTGPNSPLHF.